This T cell receptor beta chain was found in a study of OX40 agonist ivuxolimab in advanced cancers. Study-wide context: Patients were treated with intravenous ivuxolimab, dosed at 0.01 to 10 mg/kg and infused every 2 weeks. The study's findings and limits: The CD4+ and CD8+ T cells in the blood had expanded clonally by week 6 at 0.1 to 3.0 mg/kg. Among some nonresponders, normalized T-cell clonal expansion was also low.

This CDR3 has 13 residues. Trimming shortened V by 7 bases and J by 1 base, and 9 bases separated the two germline ends. Looked up from germline, CDR1 is MNHNY and CDR2 is SVGAGI (reference sequence). Data came from immunoSEQ multiplex PCR; TCRdb stores just in-frame clones and leaves some out. The profile shows around 100,000 clones, 85% to 90% of them singletons. To note about this clone: Its cognate antigen is unknown.

The receptor's source is an adult with an advanced solid tumor such as melanoma, head and neck, liver or kidney cancer. The chain couples TRBV6-6 to TRBJ2-3, with unresolved D. The sample consisted of CD4+ or CD8+ T cells sorted from blood, taken in a trial of the OX40 agonist ivuxolimab. CDR3 in amino acids: CASTNGGTDTQYF. DNA for the CDR3: TGTGCCAGCACCAATGGAGGCACAGATACGCAGTATTTT.